These 30 T cell receptor beta chains originate from one sample sequenced in a study of cytomegalovirus exposure and HLA in healthy donors. With 60 Vbeta and 13 Jbeta primers, the PCR was carried out. Clones were read by immunoSEQ multiplex PCR, and TCRdb kept only the in-frame ones, dropping some. The table includes approximately 160,000 clones, 77% detected once. The specimen was PBMCs. The receptors originated from a woman in her thirties or forties in good health and CMV-seropositive.

The chain has TRBV18 and TRBJ1-1, with D uncertain. Germline values: CDR1 KGHSH, CDR2 LQKENI. The V and J ends lost 3 bases and 0 bases respectively, with 11 bases between them. The CDR3 spans 15 residues. The CDR3 sequence is CASSPGTNMNTEAFF. The CDR3, as DNA: TGTGCCAGCTCACCGGGCACCAACATGAACACTGAAGCTTTCTTT.

The chain is built from TRBV4-1 and TRBJ1-1, with 7 nucleotides matching TRBD1. V was clipped by 2 bases and J by 1 base; unmatched bases: 7. The germline V gene has CDR1 MGHRA and CDR2 YSYEKL. The CDR3 totals 16 residues. CDR3 nucleotides: TGCGCCAGCAGCCAATCTCCGACAGGGCGGAACACTGAAGCTTTCTTT. The encoded protein is CASSQSPTGRNTEAFF.

In its sample, this clone was seen once. V usage is TRBV7-6 and J usage is TRBJ1-2, with 8 bases lining up with TRBD1. Per the germline V gene, CDR1 is SGHVS and CDR2 is FNYEAQ. The junction had 9 bases not matched to a gene; V was cut back by 1 base and J by 8 bases. CDR3 length: 15 amino acids. The CDR3: CASSLGSGQGGGYTF. CDR3 coding DNA: TGTGCCAGCAGCTTAGGGTCCGGACAGGGAGGGGGCTACACCTTC.

This clone was seen more than once but under ten times. V and J are TRBV5-1 and TRBJ1-1; D may be TRBD1 (6 bases). Germline values: CDR1 SGHRS, CDR2 YFSETQ. The V end was cut by 0 bases, the J end by 4 bases, with 16 bases between. The CDR3 has 16 residues. CDR3 loop: CASSLATDSLGTEAFF. Written as DNA, the CDR3 is TGCGCCAGCAGCTTGGCTACGGACAGCCTGGGCACTGAAGCTTTCTTT.

This sequence joins TRBV29-1 and TRBJ1-2; TRBD1 is a possible D gene (5 bases). The CDR3 extends over 12 amino acids. V lost 4 bases to trimming and J lost 3 bases, with 9 bases between them. Germline-derived CDR1 and CDR2 are SQVTM and ANQGSEA. CDR3 in amino acids: CSVAEGHYGYTF. The CDR3 region has the DNA TGCAGCGTTGCGGAGGGGCACTATGGCTACACCTTC.

The chain links TRBV28 to TRBJ1-5; 8 nucleotides align to TRBD1. This CDR3 spans 13 amino acids. Per the germline V gene, CDR1 is MDHEN and CDR2 is SYDVKM. The CDR3 protein is CATGTGYNQPQHF. CDR3 DNA sequence: TGTGCGACCGGGACAGGATACAATCAGCCCCAGCATTTT.

The gene calls are TRBV19 and TRBJ2-3; 8 bases match TRBD2. The CDR3 loop spans 15 amino acids. The ends lost 5 bases at V and 2 bases at J; junction bases unmatched: 6. Germline assignment: CDR1 LNHDA and CDR2 SQIVND (reference sequence). CDR3 DNA sequence: TGTGCCAGTAGTTACCAGCGGGGGACCACAGATACGCAGTATTTT. Translating it yields CASSYQRGTTDTQYF.

The chain uses TRBV9 and TRBJ2-5; 9 bases are a match to TRBD1. The DNA end lines up better with TRBJ2-7; the J call may be wrong. The CDR3 totals 15 residues. Germline V lookup: CDR1 SGDLS, CDR2 YYNGEE. The CDR3 reads CASSPRRQGGHEQYF. Written as DNA, the CDR3 is TGTGCCAGCAGCCCGAGGAGACAGGGGGGCCACGAGCAGTACTTC.

V usage is TRBV10-3 and J usage is TRBJ1-4; 9 bases match TRBD1. Germline lookup yields CDR1 ENHRY and CDR2 SYGVKD. The CDR3 is made up of 14 amino acids. J was trimmed by 4 bases and V by 6 bases; bases with no gene match: 3. DNA of the CDR3: TGTGCCATCAGAGGGGACAGGGATAATGAAAAACTGTTTTTT. Amino acid sequence: CAIRGDRDNEKLFF.

The rearrangement joins TRBV29-1 to TRBJ1-5, with TRBD1 as a possible D gene (6 bases). The ends were cut back, 7 bases at V and 2 bases at J, with 12 bases in the middle. The CDR3 has 13 residues. Germline V lookup: CDR1 SQVTM, CDR2 ANQGSEA. The CDR3 DNA reads as TGCAGCGCAGAGGCAGGGGGCAATCAGCCCCAGCATTTT. Translated: CSAEAGGNQPQHF.

The V gene is TRBV4-3, the J gene TRBJ2-7; unclear D gene. The V end lost 3 bases, the J end lost 0 bases, and 6 bases lay between the germline ends. Germline-derived CDR1 and CDR2 are LGHNA and YSLEER. The CDR3 loop spans 13 amino acids. This CDR3 is CASSQSASYEQYF. CDR3 sequence (DNA): TGCGCCAGCAGCCAGAGCGCCTCCTACGAGCAGTACTTC.

V and J are TRBV10-2 and TRBJ2-2, with D possibly being TRBD2 (5 bases). The V gene's germline CDR1 is WSHSY and CDR2 SAAADI. Trimming took 6 bases from V and 1 from J, leaving 9 bases between them. The CDR3 extends over 14 amino acids. The CDR3 here is CASRRTENTGELFF. The CDR3 nucleotides are TGCGCCAGCAGGAGGACTGAGAACACCGGGGAGCTGTTTTTT.

This clone was recorded only once. J is TRBJ2-7 and V is TRBV6-6; 8 nucleotides agree with TRBD2. The CDR3 length is 14 residues. The V segment lost 7 bases and the J segment 2 bases; nucleotides outside the gene matches: 7. CDR1 and CDR2 (germline): MNHNY, SVGAGI (reference sequence). For the CDR3, the DNA is TGTGCCAGCACTATACTAGCGGACACCTACGAGCAGTACTTC. As protein: CASTILADTYEQYF.

This chain links TRBV2 with TRBJ1-5; D remains unclear. The germline V and J ends were trimmed by 6 bases and 1 base, with 13 bases remaining between them. CDR1 SNHLY and CDR2 FYNNEI come from the germline V gene. This CDR3 spans 15 amino acids. This CDR3 is CASRALDTSNQPQHF. The CDR3 DNA sequence: TGTGCCAGCAGGGCCCTCGACACGAGCAATCAGCCCCAGCATTTT.

The V gene is TRBV6-5, the J gene TRBJ2-7; D might be TRBD1 (5 bases). CDR1 and CDR2 from the germline V gene are MNHEY and SVGAGI. Trimming removed 0 bases at V and 4 bases at J, with 10 bases between. The CDR3 is made up of 14 amino acids. CDR3: CASSYSTEGYEQYF. The CDR3 DNA reads TGTGCCAGCAGTTACTCGACAGAAGGGTACGAGCAGTACTTC.

This clone was seen just once. The CDR3 DNA reads TGCGCCAGCAGCCAAGATGGGACAACATCTGGAAACACCATATATTTT. Amino acids: CASSQDGTTSGNTIYF. The chain recombines TRBV4-3 with TRBJ1-3; tentatively, D is TRBD1 (6 bases). The CDR3 sequence is 16 residues long. Trimming pared 0 bases from V and 1 base from J, leaving 10 bases between. From germline, CDR1 is LGHNA and CDR2 YSLEER.

This sequence joins TRBV2 and TRBJ1-5, with no clear D. V lost 6 bases and J lost 0, with 12 bases in between. The CDR3 is 15 amino acids. In germline, CDR1 is SNHLY, CDR2 FYNNEI. DNA of the CDR3: TGTGCCAGCAGGAAAGAACTCTATAGCAATCAGCCCCAGCATTTT. It codes for CASRKELYSNQPQHF.

The CDR3 DNA follows: TGTGCCAGCAGCACCCGGGACAGGGCCTACGAGCAGTACTTC. The encoded protein is CASSTRDRAYEQYF. The rearrangement uses TRBV7-6 and TRBJ2-7, with 9 bases identical to TRBD1. CDR3 length equals 14 residues. Per the germline V gene, CDR1 is SGHVS and CDR2 is FNYEAQ. The V and J ends lost 5 bases and 2 bases, in that order; junction bases with no gene match: 4.

The chain is built from TRBV28 and TRBJ2-3, with 12 bases matching TRBD1. The CDR3 is 16 residues long. The V gene's germline CDR1 is MDHEN and CDR2 SYDVKM. J gave up 4 bases and V 5 bases, and 7 bases lay outside the gene matches. The DNA of the CDR3 is TGTGCCAGCAGTGTCCCCGGGACAGGGGGCGCAGATACGCAGTATTTT. As protein: CASSVPGTGGADTQYF.

V usage is TRBV5-8 and J usage is TRBJ1-1; D is uncertain. The V gene lost 5 bases and the J gene lost 8 bases, with 13 bases spanning the gap. The length of the CDR3 is 12 residues. The germline V gene encodes CDR1 SGHTS and CDR2 YDEGEE. CDR3 DNA sequence: TGTGCCAGCAGACAGACCGGTGGGGAAGCTTTCTTT. Amino acid sequence: CASRQTGGEAFF.

Points on this clone: At the DNA level, this CDR3 is encoded by other sequences in the same sample as well. The CDR3 loop is CASSSQGGNTEAFF. The CDR3 DNA reads TGCGCCAGCAGCTCCCAGGGAGGAAACACTGAAGCTTTCTTT. The genes are TRBV5-1 and TRBJ1-1; D is perhaps TRBD1 (5 bases). Looked up from germline, CDR1 is SGHRS and CDR2 is YFSETQ. Between the trimmed V and J ends, which lost 3 bases and 2 bases, there was a span of 11 bases. This CDR3 contains 14 residues.

This chain uses TRBV19 with TRBJ1-1; 10 nucleotides match TRBD1. Germline CDR1 reads LNHDA; CDR2 reads SQIVND (reference sequence). The V and J ends lost 1 base and 12 bases, in that order; junction bases with no gene match: 5. This CDR3 has 13 amino acids. The CDR3 reads CASSIVGTGETFF. The CDR3 nucleotides read TGTGCCAGTAGTATAGTGGGGACAGGGGAGACTTTCTTT.

V usage is TRBV2 and J usage is TRBJ2-6; D is unclear. The CDR3 has 14 residues. Per the germline V gene, CDR1 is SNHLY and CDR2 is FYNNEI. V was pared by 10 bases and J by 0 bases, with 10 bases between. The CDR3 protein is CATELDSGANVLTF. The CDR3 DNA is TGTGCCACCGAACTCGACTCTGGGGCCAACGTCCTGACTTTC.

The rearrangement uses TRBV4-1 and TRBJ2-7, with 11 bases lining up with TRBD2. J was trimmed by 5 bases and V by 3 bases; bases with no gene match: 6. The CDR3 consists of 15 residues. Germline-derived CDR1 and CDR2 are MGHRA and YSYEKL. The CDR3 is CASSQGLAGGDEQYF. The DNA of the CDR3 is TGCGCCAGCAGCCAGGGTCTAGCGGGAGGTGACGAGCAGTACTTC.

The chain links TRBV4-3 to TRBJ1-3; D perhaps matches TRBD1 (6 bases). The length of the CDR3 is 14 residues. Trimming removed 0 bases at V and 5 bases at J, with 8 bases between. Germline CDR1 and CDR2: LGHNA and YSLEER. The CDR3 region has the DNA TGCGCCAGCAGCCAAGAAACAGGGCGAAACACCATATATTTT. Translation gives CASSQETGRNTIYF.

The gene calls are TRBV5-5 and TRBJ2-7, with TRBD2 matching over 10 bases. Trimming cost V 4 bases and J 7 bases; bases outside gene matches: 8. The length of the CDR3 is 14 residues. CDR1 is SGHKS and CDR2 is YYEKEE in the germline V gene (reference sequence). Written as DNA, the CDR3 is TGTGCCAGCAGCGAGGGACTAGCGTGGGGGGAGCAGTACTTC. Its translation is CASSEGLAWGEQYF.

The V gene is TRBV12-5, the J gene TRBJ1-2, with 7 bases that match TRBD1. Trimming took 2 bases from V and 5 from J; bases not matched to a gene: 2. The CDR3 is 13 residues long. Per germline, CDR1 LGHNT and CDR2 FRNRAP. The CDR3 region has the DNA TGTGCTAGTGGTTTGACGACAGGGTATGGCTACACCTTC. The encoded protein is CASGLTTGYGYTF.

This chain uses TRBV11-2 with TRBJ1-2; 9 bases match TRBD1. Germline assignment: CDR1 SGHAT and CDR2 FQNNGV. V lost 6 bases, J lost 6 bases, and 8 bases stayed unmatched. The CDR3 sequence is 14 residues long. CDR3 region: CASSAGTGTHGYTF. In nucleotides, the CDR3 is TGTGCCAGCAGTGCCGGGACAGGGACCCATGGCTACACCTTC.

V is TRBV28 and J is TRBJ1-5; 8 bases are a match to TRBD1. Germline V gives CDR1 MDHEN, CDR2 SYDVKM. V was pared by 2 bases and J by 0 bases, with 0 bases of the junction left unmatched. The CDR3 contains 15 residues. CDR3 sequence reads: CASSLGTGSNQPQHF. The CDR3 DNA is TGTGCCAGCAGTTTAGGGACAGGTAGCAATCAGCCCCAGCATTTT.

The chain is built from TRBV27 and TRBJ2-7; 7 nucleotides agree with TRBD2. Trimming took 8 bases from V and 2 from J; bases not matched to a gene: 9. There are 14 residues in the CDR3. CDR1 and CDR2 from the germline V gene are MNHEY and SMNVEV (reference sequence). CDR3 loop: CASWGGGNPYEQYF. The DNA of the CDR3 is TGTGCCAGCTGGGGGGGAGGTAACCCCTACGAGCAGTACTTC.